Listed here are 17 T cell receptor beta chains from one sample, sequenced in a study of T cell responses to AZD1222 COVID-19 vaccine (dated by TCRdb to the early 2020s). Per the publication, the time point label means: baseline before first vaccination. Libraries were constructed by the immunoSEQ multiplex PCR assay. What TCRdb holds here is the immuneACCESS table cut down to in-frame rearrangements. Part of the clones is not present; checked against another copy, under half of the missing clones reflect an unresolved V gene, and the others are unexplained. The sample table shows just over 95,000 clones, and approximately 88% are seen once. In total, the top ten clones hold around 4% of the sample. The source was peripheral blood, collected on day 0 of AZD1222 vaccination. The receptors stem from an adult in good health.

A few counts support this clone. The rearrangement uses TRBV7-2 and TRBJ2-5; 10 bases match TRBD2. Germline assignment: CDR1 SGHTA and CDR2 FQGNSA. With 5 bases clipped from V and 4 bases from J, the junction kept 19 bases outside the gene matches. This CDR3 spans 19 amino acids. CDR3 region: CASSPTVFLSGGASETQYF. The CDR3 nucleotides read TGTGCCAGCAGCCCAACAGTTTTCCTCAGCGGGGGGGCGTCAGAGACCCAGTACTTC.

The chain is built from TRBV28 and TRBJ2-3; 10 bases are shared with TRBD2. The germline CDR1 and CDR2 sequences are MDHEN and SYDVKM. Unmatched junction bases numbered 10, after V lost 9 bases and J lost 4 bases. This CDR3 contains 15 residues. CDR3 in DNA: TGTGCCAGTAGTGAAGCGGGGGGGCTGCCAGATACGCAGTATTTT. Translated: CASSEAGGLPDTQYF. The full variable domain, in which reference TRBV28 and TRBJ2-3 provide the parts outside the CDR3, is DVKVTQSSRYLVKRTGEKVFLECVQDMDHENMFWYRQDPGLGLRLIYFSYDVKMKEKGDIPEGYSVSREKKERFSLILESASTNQTSMYLCASSEAGGLPDTQYFGPGTRLTVL.

V gene TRBV29-1 combines with J gene TRBJ2-3; 7 positions match TRBD2. Germline CDR1 SQVTM, CDR2 ANQGSEA. This CDR3 spans 15 amino acids. Germline trimming cut 6 bases from V and 4 bases from J; bases unmatched to any gene: 13. Written as DNA, the CDR3 is TGCAGCGTCCCCTGGGCTAGCGGACTTTCAGATACGCAGTATTTT. Its protein is CSVPWASGLSDTQYF.

This chain links TRBV5-4 with TRBJ2-7; D remains ambiguous. The CDR3 totals 11 residues. Germline V gene lookup returns CDR1 SGHNT and CDR2 YYREEE (reference sequence). With 7 bases removed from V and 7 bases from J, the gap between germline ends came to 12 bases. DNA of the CDR3: TGTGCCAGCGGAACTGCCCGGGAGCAGTACTTC. As protein: CASGTAREQYF.

The chain combines TRBV10-3 with TRBJ1-5; possibly TRBD1 for D (6 bases). The CDR3 has 12 amino acids. In germline, CDR1 is ENHRY, CDR2 SYGVKD. Trimming shortened V by 10 bases and J by 7 bases, and 14 bases separated the two germline ends. DNA for the CDR3: TGTGCCACTCGACAGGAAGGGCAGCCCCAGCATTTT. Translating gives CATRQEGQPQHF.

The rearrangement uses TRBV10-2 and TRBJ1-2, with a tentative D call TRBD1 (6 bases). CDR1 is WSHSY, CDR2 SAAADI, per germline. The CDR3 runs to 16 residues. V lost 7 bases and J 0 bases, leaving 18 bases between the germline ends. CDR3 DNA sequence: TGCGCCAGCACTACTCTTGGGGGGGCTACTAACTATGGCTACACCTTC. Its protein product is CASTTLGGATNYGYTF.

This clone was counted between two and nine times. The chain carries TRBV5-4 and TRBJ2-5, with 8 bases aligning to TRBD2. CDR1 SGHNT and CDR2 YYREEE come from the germline V gene (reference sequence). J lost 6 bases, V lost 4 bases, and 8 bases had no gene match. The CDR3 extends over 14 amino acids. The CDR3 is CASSATGGRKTQYF. The DNA for the CDR3 is TGTGCCAGCAGCGCCACGGGGGGGAGGAAGACCCAGTACTTC.

This clone was recorded once. The chain recombines TRBV18 with TRBJ2-7; 8 positions agree with TRBD1. The CDR3 covers 15 residues. Germline V gene sequence: CDR1 KGHSH, CDR2 LQKENI. V was pared by 10 bases and J by 6 bases, with 17 bases of the junction left unmatched. CDR3: CATGGDRTGSSEQYF. CDR3 bases: TGTGCCACCGGAGGGGACCGGACAGGGAGTAGCGAGCAGTACTTC.

The table lists this clone with a few counts. This rearrangement joins TRBV15 to TRBJ1-2, with TRBD1 as a possible D gene (5 bases). CDR1 and CDR2 (germline): LNHNV, YYDKDF (reference sequence). The germline V and J ends were trimmed by 3 bases and 6 bases, with 14 bases remaining between them. CDR3 size: 14 residues. DNA of the CDR3: TGTGCCACCAGCAGGAGGGTTACGGGGGATGGCTACACCTTC. Protein sequence: CATSRRVTGDGYTF.

The V gene is TRBV7-2, the J gene TRBJ2-7; D might be TRBD2 (5 bases). The CDR3 spans 14 residues. The ends were cut back, 1 base at V and 3 bases at J, with 10 bases in the middle. Germline-derived CDR1 and CDR2 are SGHTA and FQGNSA. As DNA, the CDR3 is TGTGCCAGCAGCTTAGAACTAGTCTTCTACGAGCAGTACTTC. Encoded protein: CASSLELVFYEQYF.

The gene calls are TRBV2 and TRBJ2-7; tentatively, D is TRBD2 (6 bases). The CDR3 has 12 amino acids. The germline CDR1 and CDR2 sequences are SNHLY and FYNNEI. V dropped 7 bases and J dropped 3 bases, with 10 bases sitting between them. In DNA, the CDR3 is TGTGCCAGCACGCGGGACGTCTACGAGCAGTACTTC. This gives the protein CASTRDVYEQYF.

The chain joins TRBV5-1 to TRBJ2-7; D is possibly TRBD2 (6 bases). CDR1 SGHRS and CDR2 YFSETQ come from the germline V gene. V was pared by 4 bases and J by 2 bases, with 10 bases between. The CDR3 spans 13 residues. The CDR3 here is CASSPPGAYEQYF. In nucleotides, the CDR3 is TGCGCCAGCAGCCCCCCGGGGGCCTACGAGCAGTACTTC.

V and J are TRBV27 and TRBJ2-5, with 9 nucleotides matching TRBD2. The CDR3 consists of 14 residues. Germline loops: CDR1 MNHEY, CDR2 SMNVEV (reference sequence). J lost 5 bases, V lost 6 bases, and 7 bases had no gene match. The CDR3 reads CASSSSGGYETQYF. The DNA of the CDR3 is TGTGCCAGCAGCTCGAGCGGGGGGTATGAGACCCAGTACTTC.

Comment on this clone: Other DNA sequences within the sample encode an identical CDR3. V is TRBV20-1 and J is TRBJ2-5; the D is unclear. Trimming removed 1 base at V and 5 bases at J, with 5 bases between. Germline V gene sequence: CDR1 DFQATT, CDR2 SNEGSKA (reference sequence). The CDR3 consists of 11 residues. CDR3 coding DNA: TGCAGTGCTAGAGTTGGGGAGACCCAGTACTTC. Translated, it gives CSARVGETQYF.

The chain has TRBV2 and TRBJ1-2; maybe TRBD1 (5 bases). CDR3 length equals 13 residues. The V gene's germline CDR1 is SNHLY and CDR2 FYNNEI. Trimming took off 6 bases at V and 7 bases at J, with 15 bases between the two ends. The CDR3 nucleotides read TGTGCCAGCAGCGACCAGGGTTATCGTGGCTACACCTTC. Translated: CASSDQGYRGYTF.

The chain couples TRBV15 to TRBJ1-6; 7 bases map to TRBD1. V was pared by 1 base and J by 12 bases, with 12 bases of the junction left unmatched. Germline values: CDR1 LNHNV, CDR2 YYDKDF (reference sequence). The length of the CDR3 is 16 residues. CDR3 region: CATSRGGGGGVLPLHF. The CDR3 DNA reads TGTGCCACCAGCAGAGGAGGGGGCGGTGGAGTTTTACCCCTCCACTTT.

The J gene is TRBJ2-7, the V gene TRBV7-2; 7 nucleotides align to TRBD2. This CDR3 contains 14 residues. In germline, CDR1 is SGHTA, CDR2 FQGNSA. The V and J ends lost 2 bases and 1 base, in that order; junction bases with no gene match: 2. CDR3 in amino acids: CASSLRGESYEQYF. The CDR3, as DNA: TGTGCCAGCAGCTTACGGGGGGAATCCTACGAGCAGTACTTC.